A selection of T cell receptor beta chains follows, all from one sample in a study of metastatic and nonmetastatic thyroid tumors. TCRdb re-called the PCR reads with MiXCR. The sample carries some 23,000 clones, roughly 22% recorded once. The sequencing input was blood. Receptor source: a female donor with papillary thyroid cancer or a benign thyroid nodule (not recorded which). Some clones in this sample may be carry-over from other donors' samples. CDR3s leave out the opening cysteine and the closing phenylalanine or tryptophan.

length | V | CDR3
12 | TRBV28 | ASSFLELYYGYT
11 | TRBV20-1 | SAAQGSGNTIY
17 | TRBV28 | ASSLGLGQSDGYQETQY
15 | TRBV30 | AWSDPFRRERSYEQY
12 | TRBV20-1 | SAPDRVNTVEPF
13 | TRBV7-8 | ASSSSGTGYSPLH
14 | TRBV11-1 | ASRKGGGGSNTEAF
9 | TRBV6-1 | ADGQNAEAF
11 | TRBV27 | TSSLGATDTQY
13 | TRBV14 | ASSQDYISDQPQH
11 | TRBV5-4 | AGSLHRDTEAF
14 | TRBV20-1 | SARVLSGSSYNEQF
13 | TRBV28 | ASSGSFGGANVLT
13 | TRBV5-1 | ASSLVFRGRTEAF
12 | TRBV10-3 | AISEGTGDYEQY
14 | TRBV5-1 | ASSLEGLSGGYTQY
12 | TRBV12-3/TRBV12-4 | ASSFQGRHNEQF
15 | TRBV4-3 | ASSQDFSSGTTYEQY
13 | TRBV20-1 | SALQGEAYNSPLH
14 | TRBV4-3 | ASSQENRLAGGEQY
12 | TRBV5-1 | ASSLAGTRNEQY
13 | TRBV7-2 | ASRHGLAGAGEQF
14 | TRBV25-1 | ASSEPGLGGPDTQY
12 | TRBV6-1 | ASSEAWQTYEQY
12 | TRBV4-1 | ASSQVGTDYGYT
19 | TRBV6-2/TRBV6-3 | ASSYYFRKEGGHYSNQPQH
14 | TRBV5-8 | ASSATRTSGSNEQF
14 | TRBV11-1 | ASSYGLRLPNTESF
14 | TRBV20-1 | SAYGGRARSTDTQY
9 | TRBV2 | ASNDNYGYT
10 | TRBV6-1 | ASSEANTEAF
13 | TRBV5-1 | ASSAGTGPAYEHY
15 | TRBV28 | ASRLRLAGDPQETQY
13 | TRBV2 | ASSAGPGRDNEQF
14 | TRBV9 | ASSPPGSFMYQPQH
12 | TRBV27 | ASRRRQYQETQY
15 | TRBV11-2 | ASSLGYRTGGSYGHT
9 | TRBV20-1 | SALDIYGYT
12 | TRBV20-1 | SARRQGLGETQY
11 | TRBV12-3/TRBV12-4 | ASSLRDRDPLH
13 | TRBV15 | ATSRERMNTGELF
13 | TRBV7-2 | ASSQGSSSYNEQF